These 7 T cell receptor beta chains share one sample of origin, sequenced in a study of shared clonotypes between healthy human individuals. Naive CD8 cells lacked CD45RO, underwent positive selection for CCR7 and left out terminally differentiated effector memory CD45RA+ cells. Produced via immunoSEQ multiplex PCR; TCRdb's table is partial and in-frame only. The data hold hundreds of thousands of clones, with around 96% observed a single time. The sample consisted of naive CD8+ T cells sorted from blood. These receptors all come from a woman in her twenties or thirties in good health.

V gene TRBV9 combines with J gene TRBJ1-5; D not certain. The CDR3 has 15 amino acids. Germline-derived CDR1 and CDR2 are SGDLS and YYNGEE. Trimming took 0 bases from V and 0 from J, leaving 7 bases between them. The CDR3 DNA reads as TGTGCCAGCAGCGTAGGAGGTAGTAGCAATCAGCCCCAGCATTTT. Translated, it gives CASSVGGSSNQPQHF.

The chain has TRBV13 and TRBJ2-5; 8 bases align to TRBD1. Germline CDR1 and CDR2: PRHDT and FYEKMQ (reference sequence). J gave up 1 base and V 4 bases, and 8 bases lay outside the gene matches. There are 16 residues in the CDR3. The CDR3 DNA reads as TGTGCCAGCAGCTCCACACGGACAGGGTCCCAAGAGACCCAGTACTTC. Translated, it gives CASSSTRTGSQETQYF.

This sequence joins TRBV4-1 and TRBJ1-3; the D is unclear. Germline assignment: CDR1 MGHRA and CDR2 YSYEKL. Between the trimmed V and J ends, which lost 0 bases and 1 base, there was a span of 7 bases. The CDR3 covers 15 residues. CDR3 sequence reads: CASSQEGGSGNTIYF. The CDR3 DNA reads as TGCGCCAGCAGCCAAGAAGGCGGATCTGGAAACACCATATATTTT.

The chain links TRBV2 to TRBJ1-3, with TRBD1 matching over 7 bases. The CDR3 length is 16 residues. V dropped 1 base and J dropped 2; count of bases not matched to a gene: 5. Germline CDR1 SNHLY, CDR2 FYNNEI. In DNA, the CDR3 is TGTGCCAGCAGTGAAGAGGAGGGGGCAACTGGAAACACCATATATTTT. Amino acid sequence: CASSEEEGATGNTIYF.

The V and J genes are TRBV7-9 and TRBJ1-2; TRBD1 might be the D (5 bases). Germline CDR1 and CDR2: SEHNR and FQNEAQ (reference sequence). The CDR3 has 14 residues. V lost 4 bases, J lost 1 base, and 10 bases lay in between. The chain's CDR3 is CASSSGDDNYGYTF. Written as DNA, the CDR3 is TGTGCCAGCAGCTCGGGGGATGATAACTATGGCTACACCTTC.

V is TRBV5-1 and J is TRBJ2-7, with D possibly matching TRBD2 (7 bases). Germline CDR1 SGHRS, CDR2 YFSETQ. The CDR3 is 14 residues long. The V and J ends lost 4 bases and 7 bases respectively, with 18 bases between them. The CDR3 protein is CASSPLGGQGEQYF. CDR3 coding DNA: TGCGCCAGCAGCCCGCTCGGGGGGCAGGGGGAGCAGTACTTC.

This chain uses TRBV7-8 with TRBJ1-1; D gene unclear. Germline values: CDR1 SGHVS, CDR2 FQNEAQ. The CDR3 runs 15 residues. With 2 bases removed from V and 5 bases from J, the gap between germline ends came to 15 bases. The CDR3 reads CASSLFRLGTTEAFF. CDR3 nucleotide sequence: TGTGCCAGCAGCTTATTCCGGCTTGGTACGACTGAAGCTTTCTTT.